This T cell receptor beta chain was retrieved from a study of shared clonotypes between healthy human individuals. Assay used: immunoSEQ multiplex PCR; TCRdb lists only in-frame clones, some missing. The data show some 2.1 million clones, with about 95% seen just once and 0.85% to 1.2% held by the top ten. Germline V lookup: CDR1 SGHTA, CDR2 FQGTGA. Trimming pared 5 bases from V and 8 bases from J, leaving 13 bases between. The CDR3 loop spans 13 amino acids. This clone has a single count. Naivety among CD8 cells was defined by CD45RO negativity and positive CCR7 selection, thereby excluding terminally differentiated effector memory CD45RA+ cells.

The sample comprised naive CD8+ T cells sorted from blood. The chain carries TRBV7-3 and TRBJ2-1, with D perhaps matching TRBD1 or TRBD2 (5 bases each). This sequence originates from a young man in good health. The DNA for the CDR3 is TGTGCCAGCAGCCCGGGGCTTAGCTATGAGCAGTTCTTC. This sequence encodes CASSPGLSYEQFF.